These T cell receptor beta chains were read from a single sample in a study of blood T cell repertoires in COVID-19. Profiling relied on immunoSEQ multiplex PCR, and the TCRdb table lists in-frame clones only, not all of them. This table has under 250,000 clones, 89% appearing once. What was sequenced was peripheral blood. These receptors came from a man aged 60 to 69 who had recovered from COVID-19. CDR3s include the opening cysteine and the closing phenylalanine or tryptophan. A D gene is named only where the DNA matches it firmly.

TRBV6-1	TRBJ1-5	-	TGTGCCAGCAGTGAATCAGGACACGGACAGCCCCAGCATTTT	CASSESGHGQPQHF
TRBV29-1	TRBJ1-2	TRBD1	TGCAGCGTTGAGTCCGGGACAGGGTCCGGCTACACCTTC	CSVESGTGSGYTF
TRBV21-1	TRBJ2-7	-	TGTGCCAGCAGCACTCCTAGGGGGGGCGGTTACGAGCAGTACTTC	CASSTPRGGGYEQYF
TRBV9	TRBJ2-3	TRBD2	TGTGCCAGCAGCGCGGGACTAGCTTATAGCACAGATACGCAGTATTTT	CASSAGLAYSTDTQYF
TRBV11-2	TRBJ1-1	-	TGTGCCAGCAGCTTTTTACAGAACACTGAAGCTTTCTTT	CASSFLQNTEAFF
TRBV7-2	TRBJ2-1	TRBD1	TGTGCCAGCAGCTTAGACAGGGGAAGAAGGAATGAGCAGTTCTTC	CASSLDRGRRNEQFF
TRBV12-5	TRBJ2-7	-	TGTGCTAGTGGTAATGTCGTCTCCTACGAGCAGTACTTC	CASGNVVSYEQYF
TRBV18	TRBJ1-4	TRBD1	TGTGCCAGCTCACCCATTACCGGGACAGGCCTTGAAAAACTGTTTTTT	CASSPITGTGLEKLFF
TRBV24-1	TRBJ2-2	TRBD1	TGTGCCACCAGTGATACCGACCGGACAGGGAATCGGGAGCTGTTTTTT	CATSDTDRTGNRELFF
TRBV7-9	TRBJ1-3	TRBD1	TGTGCCAGCAGCTTAGGTCAGGGGGCTGGCTCTGGAAACACCATATATTTT	CASSLGQGAGSGNTIYF
TRBV19	TRBJ2-1	-	TGTGCCACCCAGGCGGGGACCAATGAGCAGTTCTTC	CATQAGTNEQFF
TRBV5-4	TRBJ2-5	TRBD2	TGTGCCAGCAGCCTGCCGGGACTAGCGCAAAACTTC	CASSLPGLAQNF
TRBV7-2	TRBJ2-7	-	TGTGCCAGCAGTCAGGGAGTTCCCGGGACTTCTCGCTACGAGCAGTACTTC	CASSQGVPGTSRYEQYF